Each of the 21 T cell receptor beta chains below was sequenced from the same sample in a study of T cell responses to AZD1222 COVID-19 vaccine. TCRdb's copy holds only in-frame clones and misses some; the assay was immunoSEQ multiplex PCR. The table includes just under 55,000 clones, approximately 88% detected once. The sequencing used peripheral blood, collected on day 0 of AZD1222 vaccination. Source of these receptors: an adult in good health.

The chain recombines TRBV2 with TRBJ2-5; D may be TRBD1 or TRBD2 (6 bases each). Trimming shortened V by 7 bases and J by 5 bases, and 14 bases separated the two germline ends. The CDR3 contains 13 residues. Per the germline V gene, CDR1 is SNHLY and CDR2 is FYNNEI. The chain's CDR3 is CASMQGRLETQYF. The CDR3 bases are TGTGCCAGCATGCAGGGGAGGTTGGAGACCCAGTACTTC.

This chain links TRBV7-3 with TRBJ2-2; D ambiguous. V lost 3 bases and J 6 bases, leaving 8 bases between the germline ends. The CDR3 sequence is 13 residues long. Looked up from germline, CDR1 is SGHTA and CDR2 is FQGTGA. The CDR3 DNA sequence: TGTGCCAGCAGCTTGGGGTGGGCCGGGGAGCTGTTTTTT. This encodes CASSLGWAGELFF.

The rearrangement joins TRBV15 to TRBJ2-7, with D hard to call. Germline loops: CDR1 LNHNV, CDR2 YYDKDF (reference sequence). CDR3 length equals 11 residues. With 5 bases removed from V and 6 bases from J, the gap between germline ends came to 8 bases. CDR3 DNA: TGTGCCACCAGCCTAGACTCCGAGCAGTACTTC. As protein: CATSLDSEQYF.

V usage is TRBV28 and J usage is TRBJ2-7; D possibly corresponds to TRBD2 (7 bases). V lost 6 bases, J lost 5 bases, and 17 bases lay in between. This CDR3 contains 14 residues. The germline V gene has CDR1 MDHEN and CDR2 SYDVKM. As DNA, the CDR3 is TGTGCCAGCAGCTCCTACGGGGGGCGCAACGAGCAGTACTTC. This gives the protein CASSSYGGRNEQYF.

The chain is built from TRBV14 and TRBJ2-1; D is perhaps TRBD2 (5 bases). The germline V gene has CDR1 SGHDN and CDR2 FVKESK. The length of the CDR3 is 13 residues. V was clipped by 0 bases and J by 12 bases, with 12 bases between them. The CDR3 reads CASSQDLSSGQFF. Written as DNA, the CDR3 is TGTGCCAGCAGCCAAGATCTTTCGAGCGGGCAGTTCTTC. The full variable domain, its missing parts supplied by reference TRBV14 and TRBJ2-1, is EAGVTQFPSHSVIEKGQTVTLRCDPISGHDNLYWYRRVMGKEIKFLLHFVKESKQDESGMPNNRFLAERTGGTYSTLKVQPAELEDSGVYFCASSQDLSSGQFFGPGTRLTVL.

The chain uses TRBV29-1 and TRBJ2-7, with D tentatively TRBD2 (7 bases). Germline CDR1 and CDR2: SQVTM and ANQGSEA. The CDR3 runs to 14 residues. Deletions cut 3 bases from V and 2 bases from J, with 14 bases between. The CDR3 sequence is CSVEQGRGTYEQYF. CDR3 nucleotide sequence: TGCAGCGTTGAGCAGGGGAGGGGGACCTACGAGCAGTACTTC.

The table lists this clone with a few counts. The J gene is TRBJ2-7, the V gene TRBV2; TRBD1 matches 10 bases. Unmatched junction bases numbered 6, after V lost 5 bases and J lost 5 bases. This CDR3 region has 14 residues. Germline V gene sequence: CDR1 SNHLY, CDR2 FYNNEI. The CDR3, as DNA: TGTGCCAGCAGTCAACGACAGGGGGCCCACGAGCAGTACTTC. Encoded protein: CASSQRQGAHEQYF. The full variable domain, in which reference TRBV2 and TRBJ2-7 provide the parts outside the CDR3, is EPEVTQTPSHQVTQMGQEVILRCVPISNHLYFYWYRQILGQKVEFLVSFYNNEISEKSEIFDDQFSVERPDGSNFTLKIRSTKLEDSAMYFCASSQRQGAHEQYFGPGTRLTVT.

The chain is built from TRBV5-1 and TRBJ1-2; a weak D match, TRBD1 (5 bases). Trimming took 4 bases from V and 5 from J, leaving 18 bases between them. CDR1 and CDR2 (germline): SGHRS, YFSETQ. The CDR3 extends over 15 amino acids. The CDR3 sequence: CASSLWVAGLYGYTF. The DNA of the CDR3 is TGCGCCAGCAGCCTCTGGGTGGCAGGGCTATATGGCTACACCTTC.

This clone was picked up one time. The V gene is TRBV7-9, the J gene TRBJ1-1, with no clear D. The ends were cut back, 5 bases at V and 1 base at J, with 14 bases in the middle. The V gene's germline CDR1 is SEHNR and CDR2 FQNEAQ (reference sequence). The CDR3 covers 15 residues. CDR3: CASSPVMAGNTEAFF. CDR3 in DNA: TGTGCCAGCAGCCCTGTGATGGCGGGGAACACTGAAGCTTTCTTT.

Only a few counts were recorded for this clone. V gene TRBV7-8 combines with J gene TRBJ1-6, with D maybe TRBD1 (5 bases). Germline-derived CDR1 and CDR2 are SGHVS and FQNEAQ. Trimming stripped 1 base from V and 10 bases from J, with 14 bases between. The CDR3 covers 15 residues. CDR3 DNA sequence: TGTGCCAGCAGCTTAGAGGTGGGGCGAGGCTCACCCCTCCACTTT. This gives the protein CASSLEVGRGSPLHF.

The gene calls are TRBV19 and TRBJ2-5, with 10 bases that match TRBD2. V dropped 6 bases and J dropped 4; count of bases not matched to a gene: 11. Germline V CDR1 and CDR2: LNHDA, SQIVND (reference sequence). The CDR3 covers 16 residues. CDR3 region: CASSGGVAGGRETQYF. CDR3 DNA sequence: TGTGCCAGTAGCGGCGGGGTAGCGGGAGGACGAGAGACCCAGTACTTC.

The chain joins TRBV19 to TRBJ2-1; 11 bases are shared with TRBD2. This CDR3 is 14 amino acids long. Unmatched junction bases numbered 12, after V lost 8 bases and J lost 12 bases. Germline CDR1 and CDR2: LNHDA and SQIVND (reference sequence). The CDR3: CASSTSSGRQVQFF. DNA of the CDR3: TGTGCCAGTTCCACGTCTAGCGGGAGGCAGGTGCAGTTCTTC.

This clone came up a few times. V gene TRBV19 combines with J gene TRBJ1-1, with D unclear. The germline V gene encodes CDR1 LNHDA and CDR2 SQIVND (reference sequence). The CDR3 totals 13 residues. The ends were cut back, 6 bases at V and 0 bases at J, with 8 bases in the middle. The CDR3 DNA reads TGTGCCAGTAGGGAGACACTGAACACTGAAGCTTTCTTT. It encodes CASRETLNTEAFF. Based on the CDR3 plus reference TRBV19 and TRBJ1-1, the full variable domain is DGGITQSPKYLFRKEGQNVTLSCEQNLNHDAMYWYRQDPGQGLRLIYYSQIVNDFQKGDIAEGYSVSREKKESFPLTVTSAQKNPTAFYLCASRETLNTEAFFGQGTRLTVV.

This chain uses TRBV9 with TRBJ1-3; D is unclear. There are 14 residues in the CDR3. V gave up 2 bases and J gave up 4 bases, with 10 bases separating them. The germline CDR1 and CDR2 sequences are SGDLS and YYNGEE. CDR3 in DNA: TGTGCCAGCAGCGTGGGGAATGCGGGAAACACCATATATTTT. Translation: CASSVGNAGNTIYF.

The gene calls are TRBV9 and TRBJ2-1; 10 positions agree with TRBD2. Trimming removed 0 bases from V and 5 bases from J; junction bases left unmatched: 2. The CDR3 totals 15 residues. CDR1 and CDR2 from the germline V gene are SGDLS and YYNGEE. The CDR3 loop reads CASSVGTSGNNEQFF. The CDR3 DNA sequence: TGTGCCAGCAGCGTAGGCACTAGCGGGAACAATGAGCAGTTCTTC.

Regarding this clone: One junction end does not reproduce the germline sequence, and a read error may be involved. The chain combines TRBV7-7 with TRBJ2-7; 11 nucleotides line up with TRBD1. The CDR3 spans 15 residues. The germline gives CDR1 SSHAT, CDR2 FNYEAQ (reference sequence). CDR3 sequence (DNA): TGTGCTAGCAGCCTAGGACAGGGGGCCGCCTACGAGCAGTACTTC. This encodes CASSLGQGAAYEQYF. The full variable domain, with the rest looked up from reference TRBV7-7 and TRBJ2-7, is GAGVSQSPRYKVTKRGQDVTLRCDPISSHATLYWYQQALGQGPEFLTYFNYEAQPDKSGLPSDRFSAERPEGSISTLTIQRTEQRDSAMYRCASSLGQGAAYEQYFGPGTRLTVT.

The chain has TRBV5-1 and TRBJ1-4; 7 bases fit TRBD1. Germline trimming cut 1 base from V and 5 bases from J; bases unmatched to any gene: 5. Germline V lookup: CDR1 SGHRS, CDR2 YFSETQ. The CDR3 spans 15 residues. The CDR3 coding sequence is TGCGCCAGCAGCTTGTCGACAGGGTTGAATGAAAAACTGTTTTTT. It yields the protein CASSLSTGLNEKLFF.

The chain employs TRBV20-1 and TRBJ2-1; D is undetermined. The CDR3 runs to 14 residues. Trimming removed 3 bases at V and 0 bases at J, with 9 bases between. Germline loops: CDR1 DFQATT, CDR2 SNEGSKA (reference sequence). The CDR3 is CSASRRDSYNEQFF. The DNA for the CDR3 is TGCAGTGCTAGTAGGCGAGACTCCTACAATGAGCAGTTCTTC.

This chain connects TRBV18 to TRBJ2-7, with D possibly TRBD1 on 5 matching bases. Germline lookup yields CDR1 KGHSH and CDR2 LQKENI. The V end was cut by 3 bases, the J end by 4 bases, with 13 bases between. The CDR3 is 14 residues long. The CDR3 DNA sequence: TGTGCCAGCTCACCTTCGACAGCAAGTTACGAGCAGTACTTC. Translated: CASSPSTASYEQYF.

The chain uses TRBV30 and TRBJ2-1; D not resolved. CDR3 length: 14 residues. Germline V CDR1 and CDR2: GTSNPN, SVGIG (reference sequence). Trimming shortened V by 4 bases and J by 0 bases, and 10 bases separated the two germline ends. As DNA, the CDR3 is TGTGCCTGGAACGGTCTTTTCTCCTACAATGAGCAGTTCTTC. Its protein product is CAWNGLFSYNEQFF.

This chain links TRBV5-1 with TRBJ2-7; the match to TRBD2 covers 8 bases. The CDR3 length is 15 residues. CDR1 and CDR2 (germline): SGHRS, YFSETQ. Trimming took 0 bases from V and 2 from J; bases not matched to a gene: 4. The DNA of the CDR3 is TGCGCCAGCAGCTTGGCCACTAGCGGAGCCTACGAGCAGTACTTC. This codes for CASSLATSGAYEQYF.